These T cell receptor beta chains were read from a single sample in a study of cytomegalovirus exposure and HLA in healthy donors. Profiled with immunoSEQ multiplex PCR; TCRdb holds only in-frame clones, not every one. This sample has roughly 120,000 clones, with 74% found just once. The sequenced material came from PBMCs. These receptors were obtained from a woman aged 45 to 65 in good health and CMV-seropositive. Each CDR3 is given with its conserved first and last residue. Fields, in order: V gene, clone size, D gene, J gene, CDR3 protein, CDR3 DNA. The D gene is left open where the match is weak. For some rows the clone size is stated as once, few or many, or as a class when expanded; others skip it.

TRBV6-5	NA	NA	TRBJ1-2	CASSYSGRGMGYTF	TGTGCCAGCAGTTACTCCGGCAGGGGTATGGGCTACACCTTC
TRBV7-2	NA	TRBD1	TRBJ2-1	CASNRGLSYNEQFF	TGTGCCAGCAACAGGGGGCTATCCTACAATGAGCAGTTCTTC
TRBV7-2	NA	NA	TRBJ2-7	CASSREQGVSYEQYF	TGTGCCAGCAGCCGAGAACAGGGTGTCTCCTACGAGCAGTACTTC
TRBV20-1	NA	TRBD1	TRBJ1-4	CSAPGGEKLFF	TGCAGTGCTCCAGGGGGTGAAAAACTGTTTTTT
TRBV6-1	NA	NA	TRBJ2-5	CASRGPSRETQYF	TGTGCCAGCAGGGGCCCAAGCCGAGAGACCCAGTACTTC
TRBV29-1	NA	NA	TRBJ1-3	CSVVLPGNTIYF	TGCAGCGTTGTACTCCCCGGGAACACCATATATTTT
TRBV6-1	NA	NA	TRBJ1-3	CASSESRTGNTIYF	TGTGCCAGCAGTGAAAGCAGGACTGGAAACACCATATATTTT
TRBV6-5	NA	NA	TRBJ1-1	CASISNTEAFF	TGTGCCAGCATCTCCAACACTGAAGCTTTCTTT
TRBV10-3	NA	NA	TRBJ2-2	CAISDRTGELFF	TGTGCCATCAGTGACAGGACCGGGGAGCTGTTTTTT
TRBV4-1	NA	NA	TRBJ2-1	CASSQGIADNEQFF	TGCGCCAGCAGCCAAGGTATAGCGGACAATGAGCAGTTCTTC
TRBV5-1	NA	NA	TRBJ2-5	CASSGTLQPQETQYF	TGCGCCAGCAGCGGGACACTTCAGCCTCAAGAGACCCAGTACTTC
TRBV6-5	NA	NA	TRBJ2-5	CASSYIRDFQETQYF	TGTGCCAGCAGTTATATCAGGGATTTCCAAGAGACCCAGTACTTC
TRBV27	NA	NA	TRBJ1-1	CASRRGVNTEAFF	TGTGCCAGCAGGAGAGGTGTGAACACTGAAGCTTTCTTT
TRBV2	once	NA	TRBJ2-3	CASSVYTDTQYF	TGTGCCAGCAGTGTTTACACAGATACGCAGTATTTT
TRBV25-1	few	NA	TRBJ1-4	CASSEAYAGATNEKLFF	TGTGCCAGCAGTGAGGCCTATGCGGGGGCAACTAATGAAAAACTGTTTTTT
TRBV6-1	NA	NA	TRBJ1-2	CASSEESPTAFRYGYTF	TGTGCCAGCAGTGAAGAATCCCCGACAGCCTTTCGATATGGCTACACCTTC
TRBV10-3	few	TRBD1	TRBJ2-3	CAINDRQGWKLTDTQYF	TGTGCCATCAACGACCGACAGGGGTGGAAACTCACAGATACGCAGTATTTT
TRBV19	NA	NA	TRBJ2-1	CASSQGEGGRYNEQFF	TGTGCCAGTAGCCAGGGAGAGGGAGGAAGGTACAATGAGCAGTTCTTC
TRBV6-5	NA	NA	TRBJ1-2	CASSAGQSYGYTF	TGTGCCAGCAGCGCCGGACAGAGCTATGGCTACACCTTC
TRBV28	NA	TRBD1	TRBJ2-2	CASSSAGQGHTGELFF	TGTGCCAGCAGTTCCGCCGGACAGGGGCACACCGGGGAGCTGTTTTTT
TRBV11-3	NA	TRBD1	TRBJ1-1	CASSSPGQGAEAFF	TGTGCCAGCAGCTCGCCCGGACAGGGGGCTGAAGCTTTCTTT
TRBV7-7	NA	TRBD2	TRBJ2-5	CASSLGLAGPQETQYF	TGTGCCAGCAGCTTAGGACTAGCGGGACCCCAAGAGACCCAGTACTTC
TRBV30	NA	NA	TRBJ1-4	CAWSVEGRLFF	TGTGCCTGGAGTGTAGAAGGGAGACTGTTTTTT
TRBV9	NA	NA	TRBJ1-3	CASSVEGAGNTIYF	TGTGCCAGCAGCGTAGAAGGGGCTGGAAACACCATATATTTT
TRBV5-1	NA	TRBD2	TRBJ2-1	CASSLVPLGGGDEQFF	TGCGCCAGCAGCTTGGTACCCCTTGGCGGGGGGGATGAGCAGTTCTTC
TRBV18	few	NA	TRBJ1-2	CASSPGADGYTF	TGTGCCAGCTCACCAGGGGCCGATGGCTACACCTTC
TRBV4-2	NA	TRBD2	TRBJ2-1	CASSQARAGDNEQFF	TGTGCCAGCAGCCAGGCACGAGCGGGGGACAATGAGCAGTTCTTC
TRBV12-5	NA	TRBD1	TRBJ1-1	CASGLTTGTANTEAFF	TGTGCTAGTGGTTTGACAACTGGGACAGCGAACACTGAAGCTTTCTTT
TRBV28	NA	NA	TRBJ2-5	CASSSPLGGPLGWETQYF	TGTGCCAGCAGTTCACCCTTAGGAGGGCCTCTTGGGTGGGAGACCCAGTACTTC
TRBV5-5	once	NA	TRBJ1-6	CASSSVQSNSPLHF	TGTGCCAGCAGCTCGGTTCAAAGTAATTCACCCCTCCACTTT
TRBV18	NA	NA	TRBJ2-3	CASSPPGRGDTQYF	TGTGCCAGCTCACCACCGGGAAGGGGCGATACGCAGTATTTT
TRBV10-1	NA	TRBD2	TRBJ2-7	CASSLTSGARTYEQYF	TGCGCCAGCAGCCTGACTAGCGGGGCCAGGACCTACGAGCAGTACTTC
TRBV4-1	NA	NA	TRBJ2-4	CASSQASGVNIQYF	TGCGCCAGCAGCCAAGCCTCGGGGGTAAACATTCAGTACTTC
TRBV7-9	NA	NA	TRBJ1-2	CASSQHGSRGYTF	TGTGCCAGCAGCCAACATGGGTCGCGGGGCTACACCTTC
TRBV7-8	NA	NA	TRBJ1-1	CASSLVRGITEAFF	TGTGCCAGCAGCTTAGTCAGGGGAATCACTGAAGCTTTCTTT
TRBV6-1	NA	NA	TRBJ2-7	CASSTDSHYEQYF	TGTGCCAGCAGTACTGACAGTCACTACGAGCAGTACTTC
TRBV9	NA	NA	TRBJ2-3	CASSVSGVTDTQYF	TGTGCCAGCAGCGTGTCGGGGGTGACTGATACGCAGTATTTT
TRBV29-1	NA	NA	TRBJ2-7	CSVGAGFYEQYF	TGCAGCGTTGGGGCAGGGTTCTACGAGCAGTACTTC
TRBV6-1	NA	TRBD2	TRBJ2-5	CASRRLAGVQETQYF	TGTGCCAGCAGGAGACTAGCGGGAGTTCAAGAGACCCAGTACTTC
TRBV10-2	NA	TRBD1	TRBJ1-5	CASSDRGRGNQPQHF	TGCGCCAGCAGCGACAGGGGCAGGGGCAATCAGCCCCAGCATTTT
TRBV4-3	NA	NA	TRBJ2-2	CASSQQWANTGELFF	TGCGCCAGCAGCCAACAGTGGGCAAACACCGGGGAGCTGTTTTTT
TRBV13	NA	NA	TRBJ1-1	CASSLAGDLTEAFF	TGTGCCAGCAGCTTGGCGGGGGATTTGACTGAAGCTTTCTTT
TRBV4-1	NA	NA	TRBJ1-2	CASSQADSLYGYTF	TGCGCCAGCAGCCAGGCGGACAGCCTCTATGGCTACACCTTC
TRBV7-3	NA	NA	TRBJ2-1	CASSSGGGIYNEQFF	TGTGCCAGCAGCTCTGGGGGGGGCATTTACAATGAGCAGTTCTTC
TRBV19	NA	NA	TRBJ2-2	CASTPRANTGELFF	TGTGCCAGCACCCCGAGGGCGAACACCGGGGAGCTGTTTTTT
TRBV7-9	NA	NA	TRBJ2-7	CASSLGPGSYEQYF	TGTGCCAGCAGCTTAGGTCCAGGGTCCTACGAGCAGTACTTC
TRBV5-4	NA	NA	TRBJ2-5	CASSLERGETQYF	TGTGCCAGCAGCTTGGAACGGGGGGAGACCCAGTACTTC
TRBV30	NA	NA	TRBJ2-7	CAWKSPQGIEQYF	TGTGCCTGGAAATCCCCGCAGGGGATCGAGCAGTACTTC
TRBV19	NA	NA	TRBJ2-3	CASSAPGDTQYF	TGTGCCAGTAGTGCCCCGGGGGATACGCAGTATTTT
TRBV19	NA	NA	TRBJ1-2	CASHRSRLWSNYGYTF	TGTGCCAGTCACAGGTCCCGCTTGTGGAGTAACTATGGCTACACCTTC
TRBV14	NA	TRBD2	TRBJ2-7	CASSHLGGGYEQYF	TGTGCCAGCAGCCATCTCGGGGGAGGGTACGAGCAGTACTTC
TRBV5-6	NA	NA	TRBJ1-2	CASSLSQGSYGYTF	TGTGCCAGCAGCTTGAGTCAGGGAAGCTATGGCTACACCTTC
TRBV18	NA	NA	TRBJ2-7	CASSPARDISYEQYF	TGTGCCAGCTCACCCGCCCGGGACATCTCCTACGAGCAGTACTTC
TRBV4-1	NA	TRBD2	TRBJ2-2	CASSRPSGVNTGELFF	TGCGCCAGCAGCCGACCGAGCGGGGTGAACACCGGGGAGCTGTTTTTT
TRBV5-8	once	NA	TRBJ2-7	CASGQDIYEQYF	TGTGCCAGCGGCCAGGACATCTACGAGCAGTACTTC
TRBV7-6	NA	NA	TRBJ2-7	CASSLVEGNEQYF	TGTGCCAGCAGCTTAGTCGAGGGAAACGAGCAGTACTTC
TRBV7-9	NA	NA	TRBJ1-3	CASSSPAQAENTIYF	TGTGCCAGCAGCAGTCCGGCACAGGCGGAGAACACCATATATTTT
TRBV6-5	NA	NA	TRBJ1-4	CASTRSSSGEKLFF	TGTGCCAGCACCCGAAGTAGCAGTGGCGAAAAACTGTTTTTT
TRBV2	NA	TRBD2	TRBJ2-5	CASSEVGLAVETQYF	TGTGCCAGCAGCGAAGTGGGACTAGCGGTAGAGACCCAGTACTTC